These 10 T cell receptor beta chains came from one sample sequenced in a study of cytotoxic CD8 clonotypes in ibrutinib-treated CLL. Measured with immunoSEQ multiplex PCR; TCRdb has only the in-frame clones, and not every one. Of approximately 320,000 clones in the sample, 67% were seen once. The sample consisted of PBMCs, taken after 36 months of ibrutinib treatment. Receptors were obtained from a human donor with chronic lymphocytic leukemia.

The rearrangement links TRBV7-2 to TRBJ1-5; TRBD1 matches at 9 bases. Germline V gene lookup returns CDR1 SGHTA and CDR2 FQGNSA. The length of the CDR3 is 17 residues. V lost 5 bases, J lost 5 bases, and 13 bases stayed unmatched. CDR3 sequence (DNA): TGTGCCAGCAGCCGTTCTTCCGGGACAGGGTTTGATCAGCCCCAGCATTTT. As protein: CASSRSSGTGFDQPQHF.

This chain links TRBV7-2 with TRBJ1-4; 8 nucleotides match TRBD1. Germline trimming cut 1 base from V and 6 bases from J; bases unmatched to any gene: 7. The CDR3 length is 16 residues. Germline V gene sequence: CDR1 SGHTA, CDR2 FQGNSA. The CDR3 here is CASSLGLDRAHEKLFF. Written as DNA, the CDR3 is TGTGCCAGCAGCTTAGGGCTGGACAGGGCACATGAAAAACTGTTTTTT.

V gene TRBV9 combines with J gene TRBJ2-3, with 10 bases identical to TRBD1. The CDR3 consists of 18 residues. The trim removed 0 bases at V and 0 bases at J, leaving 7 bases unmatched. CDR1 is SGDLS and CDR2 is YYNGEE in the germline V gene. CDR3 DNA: TGTGCCAGCAGCGTAGCTCCCGGGACAGGGGTTAGCACAGATACGCAGTATTTT. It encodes CASSVAPGTGVSTDTQYF.

The CDR3 DNA is TGCGCCAGCAGCATAGGGGGCGGATTTGGCTATGGCTACACCTTC. It yields the protein CASSIGGGFGYGYTF. The rearrangement uses TRBV5-1 and TRBJ1-2; 7 bases are a match to TRBD1. The CDR3 is 15 residues long. With V trimmed by 4 bases and J by 4 bases, 10 bases remained unmatched. CDR1 and CDR2 from the germline V gene are SGHRS and YFSETQ. Full variable domain (outside the CDR3, taken from reference TRBV5-1 and TRBJ1-2): KAGVTQTPRYLIKTRGQQVTLSCSPISGHRSVSWYQQTPGQGLQFLFEYFSETQRNKGNFPGRFSGRQFSNSRSEMNVSTLELGDSALYLCASSIGGGFGYGYTFGSGTRLTVV.

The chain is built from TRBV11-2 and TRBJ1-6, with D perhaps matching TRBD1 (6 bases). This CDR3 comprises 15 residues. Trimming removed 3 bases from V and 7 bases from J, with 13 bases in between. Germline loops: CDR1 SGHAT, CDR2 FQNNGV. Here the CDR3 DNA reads TGTGCCAGCAGCTTCCAGGGGCGCGTCAATTCACCCCTCCACTTT. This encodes CASSFQGRVNSPLHF. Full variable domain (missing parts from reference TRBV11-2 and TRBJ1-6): EAGVAQSPRYKIIEKRQSVAFWCNPISGHATLYWYQQILGQGPKLLIQFQNNGVVDDSQLPKDRFSAERLKGVDSTLKIQPAKLEDSAVYLCASSFQGRVNSPLHFGNGTRLTVT.

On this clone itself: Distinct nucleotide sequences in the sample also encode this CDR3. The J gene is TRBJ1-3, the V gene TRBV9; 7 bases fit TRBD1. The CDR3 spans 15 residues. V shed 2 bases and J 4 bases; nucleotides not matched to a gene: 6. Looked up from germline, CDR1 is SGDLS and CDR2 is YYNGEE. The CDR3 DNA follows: TGTGCCAGCAGCGTCGACAGGGTCTACGGAAACACCATATATTTT. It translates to CASSVDRVYGNTIYF.

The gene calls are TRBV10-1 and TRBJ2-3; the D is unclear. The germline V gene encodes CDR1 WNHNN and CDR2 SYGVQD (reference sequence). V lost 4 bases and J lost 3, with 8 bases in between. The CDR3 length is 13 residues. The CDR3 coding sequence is TGCGCCAGCAGTGGCCGCCTGACAGATACGCAGTATTTT. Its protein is CASSGRLTDTQYF.

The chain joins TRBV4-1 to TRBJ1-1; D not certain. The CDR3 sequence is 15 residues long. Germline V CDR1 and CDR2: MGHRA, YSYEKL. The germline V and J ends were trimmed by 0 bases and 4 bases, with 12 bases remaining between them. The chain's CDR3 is CASSQDSLWATEAFF. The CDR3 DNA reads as TGCGCCAGCAGCCAAGATAGCCTCTGGGCCACTGAAGCTTTCTTT.

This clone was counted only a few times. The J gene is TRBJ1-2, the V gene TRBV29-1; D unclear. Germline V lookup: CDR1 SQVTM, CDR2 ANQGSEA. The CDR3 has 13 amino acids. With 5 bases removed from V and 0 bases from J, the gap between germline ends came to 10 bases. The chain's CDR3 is CSVWAEANYGYTF. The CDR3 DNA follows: TGCAGCGTTTGGGCGGAAGCTAACTATGGCTACACCTTC. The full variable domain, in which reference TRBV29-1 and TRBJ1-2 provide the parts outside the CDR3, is SAVISQKPSRDICQRGTSLTIQCQVDSQVTMMFWYRQQPGQSLTLIATANQGSEATYESGFVIDKFPISRPNLTFSTLTVSNMSPEDSSIYLCSVWAEANYGYTFGSGTRLTVV.

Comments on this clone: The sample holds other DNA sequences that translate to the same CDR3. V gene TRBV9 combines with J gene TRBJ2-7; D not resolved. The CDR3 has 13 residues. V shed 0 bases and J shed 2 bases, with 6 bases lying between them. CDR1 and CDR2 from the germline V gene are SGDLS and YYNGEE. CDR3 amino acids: CASSVGPAYEQYF. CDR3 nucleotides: TGTGCCAGCAGCGTAGGGCCGGCCTACGAGCAGTACTTC.